Below, one T cell receptor beta chain is given with its context. Its antigen is still unknown. Sequencing targeted expressed TCRB transcripts, as all isolated RNA had been reverse transcribed. Sequenced by immunoSEQ multiplex PCR; TCRdb stores in-frame clones only, minus some. The sample contains hundreds of thousands of clones, roughly 12% of which appear only once. CDR3 length: 12 residues. The germline V gene has CDR1 MNHNS and CDR2 SASEGT. Trimming pared 4 bases from V and 9 bases from J, leaving 10 bases between. This entry comes from a study of beta chain features in type 1 diabetes. Study-wide background: Age, gender, cell numbers and subset yield matched between patients and controls. Study outcomes and limitations: All four CD4+ subsets from Type 1 diabetes patients carried moderately but significantly shorter TCRB CDR3s.

The sample taken for sequencing was naive CD4+ T cells from blood. The chain joins TRBV6-1 to TRBJ2-1; no firm D call. This TCR was sampled from a woman between 18 and 29 years old with type 1 diabetes. CDR3 DNA: TGTGCCAGCAGTGGACCTGGGCTTGAGCAGTTCTTC. Protein sequence: CASSGPGLEQFF.